This T cell receptor (beta chain) was identified during a study of blood T cells in healthy people across ages. Alongside a J-beta primer mix, a sample-barcoded 5' primer served in a second PCR lasting about 7 to 11 cycles. TCRdb called the 5' RACE reads again in MiXCR, with one record for every CDR3 protein. The sample shows around 1,000,000 distinct CDR3 sequences, roughly two fifths of them seen only once. This clonotype showed up just a few times. The CDR3 spans 13 residues. Trimming left V 3 bases short and J 0 bases short, with 6 bases between. From germline, CDR1 is MGHRA and CDR2 YSYEKL. This clonotype originated in a man aged 18 to 29 in good health. The V call is TRBV4-1, the J call TRBJ2-7; D not resolved. Sequencing was done on a sample of blood. CDR3 in amino acids: CASSQGTSYEQYF. The CDR3 nucleotides are TGCGCCAGCAGCCAGGGCACCTCCTACGAGCAGTACTTC.